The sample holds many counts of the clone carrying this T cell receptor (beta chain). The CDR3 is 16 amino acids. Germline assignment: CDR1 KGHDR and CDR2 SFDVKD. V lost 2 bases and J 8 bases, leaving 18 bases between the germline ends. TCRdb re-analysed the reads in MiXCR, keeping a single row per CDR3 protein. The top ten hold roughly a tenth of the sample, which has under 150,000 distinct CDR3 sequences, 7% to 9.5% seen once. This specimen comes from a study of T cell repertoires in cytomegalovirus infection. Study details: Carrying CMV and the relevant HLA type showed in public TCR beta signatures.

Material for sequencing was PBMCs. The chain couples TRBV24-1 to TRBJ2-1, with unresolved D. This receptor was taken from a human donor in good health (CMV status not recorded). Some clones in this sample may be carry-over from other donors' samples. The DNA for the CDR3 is TGTGCCACCAGTGATTCCACACCAGTGAGGCAGCATGAGCAGTTCTTC. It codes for CATSDSTPVRQHEQFF.